Listed below are T cell receptor beta chains from one sample, sequenced in a study of cytomegalovirus exposure and HLA in healthy donors. Sequencing used immunoSEQ multiplex PCR; TCRdb keeps in-frame clones, though not all of them. Of 120,000 or so clones in the sample, approximately 70% were seen once. Sequencing was carried out using PBMCs. The receptors were gathered from a man between 18 and 35 years old in good health and CMV-seronegative. Both conserved end residues are part of each CDR3. The D gene is left open where the match is weak. Size is stated for part of the rows, as once, few or many counts, or as a class when the clone is expanded.

clone_size	j_call	v_call	d_call	cdr3_nt	cdr3_aa
once	TRBJ1-5	TRBV7-8	NA	TGTGCCAGCAAAGGGGCCGGGGGGCCCCAGCATTTT	CASKGAGGPQHF
few	TRBJ2-1	TRBV5-1	NA	TGCGCCAGCAGCTTATTTGGAGGTGAGCAGTTCTTC	CASSLFGGEQFF
NA	TRBJ2-2	TRBV5-6	TRBD2	TGTGCCAGCAGGGCCGACCCCGCGGGGGGAACCGGGGAGCTGTTTTTT	CASRADPAGGTGELFF
NA	TRBJ1-5	TRBV28	TRBD1	TGTGCCAGCAGTTTCCCTTTCGGGACAGGGGCGAGCAATCAGCCCCAGCATTTT	CASSFPFGTGASNQPQHF
NA	TRBJ2-1	TRBV28	TRBD2	TGTGCCAGCAGTTTACCCGGCGGGAGCTCCTACAATGAGCAGTTCTTC	CASSLPGGSSYNEQFF
few	TRBJ1-1	TRBV29-1	NA	TGCAGCGTTGATGCGGGGTTAAACACTGAAGCTTTCTTT	CSVDAGLNTEAFF
NA	TRBJ2-5	TRBV18	NA	TGTGCCAGCTCACCACGGCAGTTGCAAGAGACCCAGTACTTC	CASSPRQLQETQYF
NA	TRBJ2-7	TRBV4-2	NA	TGTGCCAGCAGCCAATCTTATAGCTACGAGCAGTACTTC	CASSQSYSYEQYF
few	TRBJ1-1	TRBV5-6	NA	TGTGCCAGCAGCTTGACAGCGAACACTGAAGCTTTCTTT	CASSLTANTEAFF
NA	TRBJ2-5	TRBV28	NA	TGTGCCAGCAGTCCGTGGGTGCGCGGGGAGGTGGAGACCCAGTACTTC	CASSPWVRGEVETQYF
NA	TRBJ2-3	TRBV6-1	NA	TGTGCCAGCAGTGAATTGCGGGGGCCCCAAGATACGCAGTATTTT	CASSELRGPQDTQYF
few	TRBJ1-1	TRBV7-2	NA	TGTGCCGTCACAGCTCCCGGGGGCACTGAAGCTTTCTTT	CAVTAPGGTEAFF
NA	TRBJ2-4	TRBV9	TRBD2	TGTGCCAGCAGCGGGCCGGGACTAGCAACCGTTTACTTC	CASSGPGLATVYF
few	TRBJ1-2	TRBV5-4	TRBD1	TGTGCCAGCAGCCTAAATCCAGACAGGGCTAACTATGGCTACACCTTC	CASSLNPDRANYGYTF
NA	TRBJ1-5	TRBV7-9	TRBD1	TGTGCCAGCAGCCCGGGACAGGCCATGAATCAGCCCCAGCATTTT	CASSPGQAMNQPQHF
few	TRBJ1-5	TRBV28	NA	TGTGCCAGCAGGGAAACAGGGCTCCAGCCCCAGCATTTT	CASRETGLQPQHF
NA	TRBJ2-5	TRBV25-1	NA	TGTGCCAGCGCCGGGAACCCACTACTAGGAGAGACCCAGTACTTC	CASAGNPLLGETQYF
NA	TRBJ1-3	TRBV7-2	NA	TGTGCCAGCAGCTTGCGGCTTGGAAACACCATATATTTT	CASSLRLGNTIYF
NA	TRBJ2-1	TRBV6-1	NA	TGTGCCAGCAGTGAACTCGAGGGCTGGGGTGAGCAGTTCTTC	CASSELEGWGEQFF
NA	TRBJ2-7	TRBV6-6	TRBD1	TGTGCCAGCAGTTACCCTGACAGGGGACACGAGCAGTACTTC	CASSYPDRGHEQYF
NA	TRBJ1-1	TRBV4-3	NA	TGCGCCAGCAGCCGCCAGACCGGGACAATGAACACTGAAGCTTTCTTT	CASSRQTGTMNTEAFF
NA	TRBJ1-5	TRBV19	TRBD1	TGTGCCAGTAGTATCGAGGCAGGGGGACGTGGAGATCAGCCCCAGCATTTT	CASSIEAGGRGDQPQHF
NA	TRBJ1-2	TRBV15	NA	TGTGCCACCAGCAGTACAGGGAACTATGGCTACACCTTC	CATSSTGNYGYTF
once	TRBJ2-7	TRBV27	TRBD1	TGTGCCAGCAGTTTAGGACAGGGCAGAAATGTGTACTACGAGCAGTACTTC	CASSLGQGRNVYYEQYF
NA	TRBJ2-1	TRBV28	TRBD1	TGTGCCAGCAGTCCTCAATGGGACAGGCCCTCCTACAATGAGCAGTTCTTC	CASSPQWDRPSYNEQFF
NA	TRBJ2-1	TRBV9	TRBD2	TGTGCCAGCAGCCCCCGGACTAGCGGGGCCTACAATGAGCAGTTCTTC	CASSPRTSGAYNEQFF
NA	TRBJ2-1	TRBV28	TRBD2	TGTGCCAGCAGTGTAGCGGGTGCTAGCTACAATGAGCAGTTCTTC	CASSVAGASYNEQFF
NA	TRBJ1-1	TRBV5-1	NA	TGCGCCAGCAGCTCACAGGTAGGGACTGAAGCTTTCTTT	CASSSQVGTEAFF
once	TRBJ2-4	TRBV4-3	TRBD2	TGCGCCAGCAGCCAAGATGTCCGGACTAGCGAGGCCAAAAACATTCAGTACTTC	CASSQDVRTSEAKNIQYF
NA	TRBJ1-3	TRBV5-6	NA	TGTGCCAGCAGCCCTAGCGGTTTTGGAGCCTTGTCTGGAAACACCATATATTTT	CASSPSGFGALSGNTIYF
NA	TRBJ1-1	TRBV6-5	NA	TGTGCCAGCAGCACGACAGATATGAACACTGAAGCTTTCTTT	CASSTTDMNTEAFF
NA	TRBJ2-2	TRBV5-4	NA	TGTGCCAGCAGGACAAGGGGCAACACCGGGGAGCTGTTTTTT	CASRTRGNTGELFF
NA	TRBJ2-7	TRBV18	NA	TGTGCCAGCTCACCCGAACACGGGGGGCCTTCCTACGAGCAGTACTTC	CASSPEHGGPSYEQYF
few	TRBJ2-5	TRBV5-1	NA	TGCGCCAGCAGCTTGGTCGGAGGGCATCAAGAGACCCAGTACTTC	CASSLVGGHQETQYF
NA	TRBJ2-7	TRBV5-6	NA	TGTGCCAGCAGCTTGTACGTCAGCTCCTACGAGCAGTACTTC	CASSLYVSSYEQYF
NA	TRBJ2-1	TRBV9	NA	TGTGCCAGCAGCTTCAGTAGGGGTGGTGAGCAGTTCTTC	CASSFSRGGEQFF
NA	TRBJ1-5	TRBV6-5	NA	TGTGCCAGCAGTAAGGCAAGGGGTCCACGTCAGCCCCAGCATTTT	CASSKARGPRQPQHF
NA	TRBJ2-7	TRBV7-9	NA	TGTGCCAGCAGCCCGGCCGGGGACACACCCTACGAGCAGTACTTC	CASSPAGDTPYEQYF
NA	TRBJ1-5	TRBV10-3	NA	TGTGCCATCAGCGCCGGCGGAGGGCCCCAGCATTTT	CAISAGGGPQHF
NA	TRBJ1-4	TRBV30	TRBD1	TGTGCCTGGAGTGCCCCGGGACAGGAAAGGGGACTGTTTTTT	CAWSAPGQERGLFF
NA	TRBJ2-2	TRBV5-5	NA	TGTGCCTCCAGTTGGACCGGGGAGCTGTTTTTT	CASSWTGELFF
few	TRBJ2-7	TRBV9	TRBD1	TGTGCCAGCAGCCCGACGACAGGGGCCTTCCTGGAGCAGTACTTC	CASSPTTGAFLEQYF
few	TRBJ2-7	TRBV5-6	NA	TGTGCCAGCAGCTTGGCCGGGAGAGTTGCCAACTACGAGCAGTACTTC	CASSLAGRVANYEQYF
NA	TRBJ2-4	TRBV30	TRBD1	TGTGCCTGGAGCGCCGAAGGACAGGGGAAAAACATTCAGTACTTC	CAWSAEGQGKNIQYF
NA	TRBJ2-3	TRBV7-9	NA	TGTGCCAGTGGAACGGGTACGCAGTATTTT	CASGTGTQYF
few	TRBJ1-1	TRBV12-5	TRBD1	TGTGCTTCTAGTGGTCCCTTCAAGGGGGCGGACACTGAAGCTTTCTTT	CASSGPFKGADTEAFF
NA	TRBJ1-5	TRBV30	TRBD1	TGTGCCTGGAGTGTACGGGGCAGGGGGAAAAATCAGCCCCAGCATTTT	CAWSVRGRGKNQPQHF
NA	TRBJ2-2	TRBV4-1	NA	TGCGCCAGCAGCCAGCTAGGGGGGGGGCTGAACACCGGGGAGCTGTTTTTT	CASSQLGGGLNTGELFF
NA	TRBJ2-5	TRBV6-1	NA	TGTGCCAGCAGTGAGGTGGGGCGGAGAGAGACCCAGTACTTC	CASSEVGRRETQYF
NA	TRBJ2-1	TRBV6-6	NA	TGTGCCAGCACCGGGGGCTCCTACAATGAGCAGTTCTTC	CASTGGSYNEQFF
NA	TRBJ2-1	TRBV29-1	TRBD2	TGCAGCGTCGCCACTAGCGGGAGTGGTGAGCAGTTCTTC	CSVATSGSGEQFF
NA	TRBJ1-1	TRBV5-1	TRBD1	TGCGCCAGCAGCCTCTTACGGGGACAGGGAACCGGAACGGGGGACACTGAAGCTTTCTTT	CASSLLRGQGTGTGDTEAFF
NA	TRBJ2-1	TRBV9	NA	TGTGCCAGCAGCGTATCGGGGGGCCGCAATGAGCAGTTCTTC	CASSVSGGRNEQFF
NA	TRBJ2-7	TRBV19	TRBD1	TGTGCCAGTAGTATAGCCTGGACAGGTTACTACGAGCAGTACTTC	CASSIAWTGYYEQYF